This record concerns one T cell receptor beta chain sequence. This clonotype turned up a few times. The antigen this receptor binds is unknown. The input lacks base qualities; no much larger clone sits a single base away. The data are from a study of T cells after yellow fever vaccination (dated by TCRdb to the late 2010s). Broadly, across the study: Libraries from fractions with low cell numbers were prepared with the SMART-Seq v4 Ultra Low Input RNA kit. To follow T-cell clones before and after primary and booster YFV17D yellow fever vaccination, bulk TCR alpha and beta repertoires were sequenced over time. Two healthy male donors made up the cohort, one aged 18 to 30 years and the other aged 30 to 40 years. Blood was drawn at multiple timepoints before and after primary and secondary immunization, with bulk PBMC replicates and cell subsets isolated. Beyond this particular receptor, the publication reports: Because only a couple of donors were included in the study, the extent to which the findings can be generalized is limited. FACS-sorted repertoires could contain abundant contaminating clonotypes from the bulk population, so computational filtering was required. After the booster, most of the clones that had expanded following primary vaccination were detected again (roughly 97% of CD4 and 80% to 90% of CD8), which suggests that memory was broadly maintained. Compared with the primary T-cell response, the secondary T-cell response was faster but weaker, reaching its peak on day 5 rather than on day 15. A small share of clonotypes was detected in both CD4 and CD8 compartments, with the overlap likely arising from convergent recombination.

In the germline V gene, CDR1 corresponds to LGHNA and CDR2 to YSLEER. Deletion took 3 bases off V and 4 bases off J, with a span of 15 bases between the germline ends. CDR3 length: 15 amino acids, cysteine to phenylalanine. Here the CDR3 DNA is all that survives: 45 bases in frame from base 1. What this sample's treatment or condition label stands for: live attenuated yellow fever vaccine strain. At each blood-draw timepoint, two biological replicates of bulk PBMCs were obtained. PBMCs were isolated from peripheral blood using a standard Ficoll-Paque protocol. TriZol was used to extract RNA from bulk PBMCs, CD4 and CD8 fractions, and dextramer-positive and dextramer-negative fractions. TCR cDNA was synthesized by 5'RACE template switching, through which a universal primer site and unique molecular identifiers were introduced. Priming of cDNA synthesis was performed from both the TCR alpha and TCR beta constant segments. Library amplification involved two PCR steps, and the second step added sample barcodes and sequencing adapters. Sequencing of libraries was performed on Illumina HiSeq 2500 (2x100 bp) or NovaSeq (2x150 bp). Concerning the study's data processing: MIGEC was used to demultiplex reads and collapse the reads into UMI consensus sequences, and MiXCR was used for V(D)J alignment. Vaccine-responding clonotypes were identified with edgeR using replicate PBMC samples, with FDR below 0.01 and a log2 fold change above 5 up to day 15 being required. Each bulk clonotype was labeled CD4 or CD8 based on which sequenced repertoire, CD4 or CD8, contained the clonotype at higher abundance. TCRdb trimmed public reads at Q25 via fastp, called clones via MiXCR and kept in-frame beta chains. One record per CDR3 amino acid sequence lists the most common genes and DNA. TCRdb's processing, not the authors' own work, is the source of the V and J calls. This sample is represented by around 350,000 distinct CDR3 sequences; 6.2% of them were singletons. Around 16% of the sample is held by the ten biggest clonotypes.

The TCR was taken from a man aged 25 to 45 who received the YFV17D yellow fever vaccine. The sample consisted of PBMCs, taken 5 days after the yellow fever booster vaccination. The rearranged segments are TRBV4-3 and TRBJ1-2; a weak D assignment points to TRBD1 (5 bases agree). The DNA sequence is given as TGCGCCAGCAGCCAGGAGACGGGTGGGGGCTATGGCTACACCTTC. This encodes CASSQETGGGYGYTF.